This section outlines one T cell receptor beta chain sequence together with its context. Trimming took off 2 bases at V and 9 bases at J, with 14 bases between the two ends. The CDR3 totals 13 residues. In germline, CDR1 is GTSNPN, CDR2 SVGIG (reference sequence). Per sorted-subset replicate PCR, input was approximately 210 ng DNA, representing tens of thousands of T cell genomes. Only in-frame clones appear in the TCRdb table, and some are missing; sequencing was by immunoSEQ multiplex PCR. Of millions of clones in the sample, around 90% are singletons; the top ten hold roughly 0.13%. The entry originates in a study of shared clonotypes between healthy human individuals.

Material: naive CD4+ T cells sorted from blood. Subset: CD45RA+ positively selected. The chain couples TRBV30 to TRBJ1-5; tentative D call: TRBD1 (6 bases). The TCR originated in a young man in good health. The CDR3 DNA reads TGTGCCTGGAGTAAGGGGGGTACGCCGCCCCAGCATTTT. Translating it yields CAWSKGGTPPQHF.